This T cell receptor beta chain was identified during a study of T cells in Graves' hyperthyroidism and ophthalmopathy. Overall study findings and caveats: Blood also contained most expanded thyroid clonotypes above 0.001.

RNA transcripts served as the template for amplifying TCR beta CDR3 regions. TCR CDR3 regions were first amplified by RT-PCR with HTBI primers. Each CDR3 protein is one row after TCRdb ran MiXCR on the multiplex PCR reads. The sample holds hundreds of thousands of distinct CDR3 sequences, around 16% seen once. CDR1 is ENHRY, CDR2 SYGVKD, per germline. The CDR3 is made up of 19 amino acids. Losses at the gene ends were 4 bases for V and 3 bases for J; bases not matched to a gene: 15. This clonotype was seen a handful of times. Antigen: not known. Sequenced sample: blood. This TCR came from a woman aged 18-29 years with Graves' hyperthyroidism. J is TRBJ2-6 and V is TRBV10-3, with 7 nucleotides matching TRBD1. The CDR3 spells CAISAGVAGGDLGANVLTF. CDR3 sequence (DNA): TGTGCCATCAGTGCCGGGGTGGCAGGGGGAGACCTTGGGGCCAACGTCCTGACTTTC.